The clone carrying this TCR beta chain has ten or more counts. These data belong to a study of regulatory T cells in long-lasting Graves disease. V lost 1 base, J lost 3 bases, and 6 bases stayed unmatched. CDR3 length: 16 amino acids. CDR1 is MGHRA, CDR2 YSYEKL, per germline. Library construction for TCR beta used iRepertoire HTBI primers and Arm-PCR of CDR3 regions. TCRdb re-derived calls from the multiplex PCR reads in MiXCR, one entry per CDR3 protein. In the table there are some 220,000 distinct CDR3 sequences, approximately 18% of which are singletons. Indicated time point: newly diagnosed GD, antithyroid drugs for less than 3 months. From RNA extracted from PBMCs, the TCR library was made. These data also formed part of another study, on T cells in Graves' hyperthyroidism and ophthalmopathy.

The sequence derives from a woman in her twenties or thirties with Graves disease. The source material was peripheral blood mononuclear cells (PBMCs), sampled at new diagnosis, from a patient treated with antithyroid drugs. The chain employs TRBV4-1 and TRBJ1-5; TRBD1 matches 7 bases. The CDR3 spells CASSQAAGGVNQPQHF. In DNA form, the CDR3 reads TGCGCCAGCAGCCAAGCGGCAGGGGGGGTCAATCAGCCCCAGCATTTT.